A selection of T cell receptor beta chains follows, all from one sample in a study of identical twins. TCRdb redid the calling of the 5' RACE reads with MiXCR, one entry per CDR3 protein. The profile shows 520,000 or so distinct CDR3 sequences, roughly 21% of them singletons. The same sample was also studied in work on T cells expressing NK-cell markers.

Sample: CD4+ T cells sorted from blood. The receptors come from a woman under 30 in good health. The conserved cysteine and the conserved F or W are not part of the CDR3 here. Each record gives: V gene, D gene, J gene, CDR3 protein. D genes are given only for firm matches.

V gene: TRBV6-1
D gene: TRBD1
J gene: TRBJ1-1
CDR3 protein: ASSEWTGETEAF

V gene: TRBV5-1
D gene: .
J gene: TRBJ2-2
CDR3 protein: ASSKWSAGELF

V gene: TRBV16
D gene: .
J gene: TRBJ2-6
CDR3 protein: ASSRSGANVLT

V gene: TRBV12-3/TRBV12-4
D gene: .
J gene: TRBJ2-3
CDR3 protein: ASSSNDRRDTQY

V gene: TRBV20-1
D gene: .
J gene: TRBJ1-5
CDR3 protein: SASTAFNQPQH

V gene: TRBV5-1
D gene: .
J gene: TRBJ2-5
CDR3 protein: ASSSPGRGLQETQY

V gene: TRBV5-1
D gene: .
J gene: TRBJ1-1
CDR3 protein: ASSKDSGWNTEAF

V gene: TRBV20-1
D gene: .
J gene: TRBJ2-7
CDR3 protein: SARPPDGYEQY

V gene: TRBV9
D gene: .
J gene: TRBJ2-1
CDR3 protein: ASSRDRSYEQF

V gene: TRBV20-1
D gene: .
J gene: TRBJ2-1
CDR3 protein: SASNPVSSYNEQF

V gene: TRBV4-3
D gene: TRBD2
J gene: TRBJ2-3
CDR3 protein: ASSQAPFGRSPDTQY

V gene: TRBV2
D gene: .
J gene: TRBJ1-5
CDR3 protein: ASSALGPGQPQH

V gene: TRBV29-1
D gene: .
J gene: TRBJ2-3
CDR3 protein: SVKRGMESDTQY

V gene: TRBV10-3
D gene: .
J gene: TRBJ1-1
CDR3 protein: AISESGRGLEAF

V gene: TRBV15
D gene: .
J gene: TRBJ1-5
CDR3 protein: ATSRDIEGRGQPQH

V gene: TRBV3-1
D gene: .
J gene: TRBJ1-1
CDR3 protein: ASSQEGYTEAF

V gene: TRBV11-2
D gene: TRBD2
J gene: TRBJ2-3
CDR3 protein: ASSSTVKAGGGTDTQY

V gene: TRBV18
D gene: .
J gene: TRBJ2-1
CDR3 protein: ASSPQTGTGREQF

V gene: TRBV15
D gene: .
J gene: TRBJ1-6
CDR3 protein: ATSSILASPLH

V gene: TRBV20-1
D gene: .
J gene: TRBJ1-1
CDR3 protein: SAAIGDTEAF

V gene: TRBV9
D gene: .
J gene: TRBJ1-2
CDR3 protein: ASSASQFYGYT

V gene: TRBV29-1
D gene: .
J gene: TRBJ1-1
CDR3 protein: SGRIARELFGDTEAF

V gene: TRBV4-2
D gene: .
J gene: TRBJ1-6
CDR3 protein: ASSLGEVNNSPLH

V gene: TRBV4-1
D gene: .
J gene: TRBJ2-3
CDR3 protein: ASSQDRRVTQY

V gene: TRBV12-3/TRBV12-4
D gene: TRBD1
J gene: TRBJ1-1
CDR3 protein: ASSQTQGEAF

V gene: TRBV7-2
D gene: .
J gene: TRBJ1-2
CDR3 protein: ASSPRGEVGYT

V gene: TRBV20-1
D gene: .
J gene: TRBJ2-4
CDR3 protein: SATSFLNPIQY

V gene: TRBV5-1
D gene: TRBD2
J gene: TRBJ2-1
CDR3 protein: ASSLRTSGREYNEQF

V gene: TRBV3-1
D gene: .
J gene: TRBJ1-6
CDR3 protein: ASSQAGTVGSPLH

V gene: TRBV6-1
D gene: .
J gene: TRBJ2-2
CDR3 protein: ASSEGQNTGELF

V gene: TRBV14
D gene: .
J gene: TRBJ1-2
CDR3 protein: ASSQVSHSGYT

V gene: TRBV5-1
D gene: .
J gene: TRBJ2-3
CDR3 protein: ASSYSTDTQY

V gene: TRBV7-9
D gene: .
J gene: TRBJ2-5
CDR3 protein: ASSLEGRIGETQY

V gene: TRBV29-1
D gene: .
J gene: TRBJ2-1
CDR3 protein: SVEQRLTNNEQF

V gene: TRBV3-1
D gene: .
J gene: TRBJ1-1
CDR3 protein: ASSQDHLAYTEAF

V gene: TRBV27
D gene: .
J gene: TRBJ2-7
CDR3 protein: ALPRGQSYEQY

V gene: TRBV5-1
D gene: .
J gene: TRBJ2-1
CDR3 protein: ASSLGRESSYNEQF

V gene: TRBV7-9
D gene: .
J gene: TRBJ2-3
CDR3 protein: ASSLGGTSSSTDTQY

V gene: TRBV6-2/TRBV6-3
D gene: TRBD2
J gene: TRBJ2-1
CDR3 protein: ASSYPLKSGGPYNEQF

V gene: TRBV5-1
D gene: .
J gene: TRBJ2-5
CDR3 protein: ASSPVMGARAETQY

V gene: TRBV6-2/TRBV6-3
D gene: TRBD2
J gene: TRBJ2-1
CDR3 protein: ASSYAGEYNEQF

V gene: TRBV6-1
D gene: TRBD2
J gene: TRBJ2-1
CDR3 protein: ASSPTFGGSYNEQF

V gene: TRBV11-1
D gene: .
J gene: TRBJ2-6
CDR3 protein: ASSLGAGANSGANVLT

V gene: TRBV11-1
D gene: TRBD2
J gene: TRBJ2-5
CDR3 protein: ASSLAASGRASGLRTQY

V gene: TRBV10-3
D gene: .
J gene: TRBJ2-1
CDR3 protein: AISWKQGGNNEQF

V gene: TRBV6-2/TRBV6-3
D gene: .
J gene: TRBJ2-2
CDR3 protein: ASSFRATGPTGELF

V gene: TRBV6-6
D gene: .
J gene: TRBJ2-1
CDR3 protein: ATRMLREQF

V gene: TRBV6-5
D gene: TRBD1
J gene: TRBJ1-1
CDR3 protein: ASSYPGTGGAKAF

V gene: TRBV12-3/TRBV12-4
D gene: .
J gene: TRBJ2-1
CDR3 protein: ASSLGGLALKF

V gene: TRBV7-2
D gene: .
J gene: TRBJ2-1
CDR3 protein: ARRQSSYNEQF

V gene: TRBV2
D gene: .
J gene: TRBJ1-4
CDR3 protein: ASSLEARQGGKLF

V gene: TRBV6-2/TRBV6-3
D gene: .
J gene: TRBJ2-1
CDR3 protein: ASKSRGGNEQF

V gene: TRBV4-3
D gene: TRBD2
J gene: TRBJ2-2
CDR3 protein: ASSQATLATGELF

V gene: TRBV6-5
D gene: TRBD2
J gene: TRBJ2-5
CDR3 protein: ASNYRSGGHGETQY